What follows is one T cell receptor (beta chain) and its context. Here immunoSEQ multiplex PCR was the method, and the copy in TCRdb shows in-frame clones only, minus some. This table holds approximately 150,000 clones, more than 85% found once. The data originate from a study of control samples from healthy donors and cancer patients. Specimen: blood. The origin of this receptor is a man younger than 45 in good health.

CDR3: CASRGLATGELFF. DNA for the CDR3: TGTGCCAGCAGGGGACTAGCCACCGGGGAGCTGTTTTTT. The chain carries TRBV6-6 and TRBJ2-2; 9 nucleotides agree with TRBD2. The germline CDR1 and CDR2 sequences are MNHNY and SVGAGI (reference sequence). The CDR3 length is 13 residues. Trimming removed 6 bases from V and 4 bases from J; junction bases left unmatched: 0.